The entry that follows covers one T cell receptor (beta chain) sequence. These data are taken from a study of T cell changes during pregnancy in multiple sclerosis. Repertoires were generated with immunoSEQ multiplex PCR, while TCRdb's copy carries only in-frame clones and drops some. The table has about 30,000 clones, around 89% seen once. The starting material was CD8+ T cells from peripheral blood mononuclear cells, obtained in the second trimester of pregnancy. The receptor was derived from a female donor with multiple sclerosis, enrolled in a pregnancy study.

The CDR3 bases are TGTGCCAGCAGCGCGGGACTAGCGGTACAAGAGACCCAGTACTTC. Translating it yields CASSAGLAVQETQYF. V is TRBV9 and J is TRBJ2-5; 11 bases fit TRBD2. With V trimmed by 3 bases and J by 2 bases, 3 bases remained unmatched. The CDR3 has 15 residues. Germline CDR1 SGDLS, CDR2 YYNGEE.